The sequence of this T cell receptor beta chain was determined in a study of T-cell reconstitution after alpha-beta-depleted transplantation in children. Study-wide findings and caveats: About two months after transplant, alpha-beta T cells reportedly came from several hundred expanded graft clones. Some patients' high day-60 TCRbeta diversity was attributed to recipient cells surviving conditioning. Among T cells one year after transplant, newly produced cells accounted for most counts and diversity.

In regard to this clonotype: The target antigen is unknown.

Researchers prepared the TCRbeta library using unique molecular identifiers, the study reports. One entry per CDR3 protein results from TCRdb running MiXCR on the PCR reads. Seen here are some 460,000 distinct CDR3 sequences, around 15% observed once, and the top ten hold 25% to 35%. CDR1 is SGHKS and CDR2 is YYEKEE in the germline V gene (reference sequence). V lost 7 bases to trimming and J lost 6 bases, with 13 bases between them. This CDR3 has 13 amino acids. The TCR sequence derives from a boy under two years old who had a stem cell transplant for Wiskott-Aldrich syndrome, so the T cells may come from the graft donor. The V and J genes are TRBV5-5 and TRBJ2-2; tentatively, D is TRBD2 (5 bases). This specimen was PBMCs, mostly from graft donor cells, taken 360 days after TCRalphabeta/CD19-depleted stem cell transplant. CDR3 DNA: TGTGCCAGCCGAACTAGAGGATCCGGGGAGCTGTTTTTT. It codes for CASRTRGSGELFF.